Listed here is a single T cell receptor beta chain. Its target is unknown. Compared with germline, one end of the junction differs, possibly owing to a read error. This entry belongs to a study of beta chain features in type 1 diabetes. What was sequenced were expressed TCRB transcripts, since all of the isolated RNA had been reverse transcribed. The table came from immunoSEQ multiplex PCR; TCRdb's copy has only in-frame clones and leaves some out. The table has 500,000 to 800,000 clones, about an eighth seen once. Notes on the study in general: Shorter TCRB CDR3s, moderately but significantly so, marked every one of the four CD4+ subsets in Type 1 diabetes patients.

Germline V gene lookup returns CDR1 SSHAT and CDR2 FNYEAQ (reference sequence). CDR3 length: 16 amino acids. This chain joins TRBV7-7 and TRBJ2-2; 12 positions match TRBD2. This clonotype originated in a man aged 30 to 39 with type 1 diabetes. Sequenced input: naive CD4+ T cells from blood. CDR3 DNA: TGTGCTAGCAGCTCACAACTAGCGGGGGGCCACGGGGAGCTGTTTTTT. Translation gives CASSSQLAGGHGELFF.